This TCR beta chain was identified during a study of neurological immune-mediated disorders. This clonotype was counted ten times or more. TCRdb itself ran the 5' RACE reads through MiXCR, one entry per CDR3 protein. The sample lists around 48,000 distinct CDR3 sequences, about a tenth occurring once. V lost 1 base to trimming and J lost 2 bases, with 13 bases between them. Germline loops: CDR1 LGHNA, CDR2 YSLEER. The CDR3 spans 16 residues. This receptor was identified in a woman in her 40s with HTLV-1-associated myelopathy (HAM/TSP). The chain combines TRBV4-3 with TRBJ2-3; perhaps TRBD1 as D (5 bases). What was sequenced was PBMCs. Here the CDR3 reads CASSQAPGIPTDTQYF. The CDR3 coding sequence is TGCGCCAGCAGCCAAGCCCCAGGGATTCCCACAGATACGCAGTATTTT.